The rows below give T cell receptor beta chains drawn from one sample of a study of blood T cell repertoires in COVID-19. This table comes from immunoSEQ multiplex PCR, and its TCRdb copy is limited to in-frame clones, with some not included. The sample gives 160,000 or so clones, roughly 77% of which show up once; 6.5% to 7% is in the top ten. The sample comprised peripheral blood. These receptors were taken from a man aged 65-85 years with active or convalescent COVID-19. Both conserved end residues are part of each CDR3. Each record gives: J gene, clone size, D gene, V gene, CDR3 DNA, CDR3 protein. A D gene is named only where the DNA matches it firmly. Clone size is shown for a subset of rows, as once, few, many or a class of expanded clone.

J: TRBJ2-5; size: NA; D: NA; V: TRBV9; DNA: TGTGCCAGCAGCCCCCGGGGTAGCGGCCAAGAGACCCAGTACTTC; CDR3: CASSPRGSGQETQYF
J: TRBJ1-5; size: NA; D: NA; V: TRBV6-1; DNA: TGTGCCAGCAGTGAATTTCAGGATCAGCCCCAGCATTTT; CDR3: CASSEFQDQPQHF
J: TRBJ1-1; size: NA; D: NA; V: TRBV2; DNA: TGTGCCAGCAGTGAAGGGCCCCATGAAGCTTTCTTT; CDR3: CASSEGPHEAFF
J: TRBJ1-5; size: few; D: TRBD1; V: TRBV12-3/TRBV12-4; DNA: TGTGCCAGCGGAACAGGGGGCAGTCAGCCCCAGCATTTT; CDR3: CASGTGGSQPQHF
J: TRBJ2-2; size: once; D: NA; V: TRBV3-1/TRBV3-2; DNA: TGTGCCAGCAGTCGTAGTGGCACCGGGGAGCTGTTTTTT; CDR3: CASSRSGTGELFF
J: TRBJ2-2; size: NA; D: NA; V: TRBV5-1; DNA: TGCGCCAGCAGCTTGACAGGTGAACTCACCGGGGAGCTGTTTTTT; CDR3: CASSLTGELTGELFF
J: TRBJ2-2; size: NA; D: NA; V: TRBV19; DNA: TGTGCCAGTAGTATTCCTGGGCGGGTCGGGGAGCTGTTTTTT; CDR3: CASSIPGRVGELFF
J: TRBJ2-5; size: NA; D: TRBD2; V: TRBV7-2; DNA: TGTGCCAGCAGCCCCCCTAGCGGGAGGGGAGAGACCCAGTACTTC; CDR3: CASSPPSGRGETQYF
J: TRBJ2-7; size: once; D: NA; V: TRBV3-1/TRBV3-2; DNA: TGTGCCAGCAGCCAACAACTGGTGCAGTACTTC; CDR3: CASSQQLVQYF
J: TRBJ2-1; size: NA; D: TRBD1; V: TRBV5-1; DNA: TGCGCCAGCAGTTACGGGACAGGGCGGAACAATGAGCAGTTCTTC; CDR3: CASSYGTGRNNEQFF
J: TRBJ2-7; size: NA; D: NA; V: TRBV30; DNA: TGTGCCTGGACCAGGGGATCCCCCGCTGAGAACGAGCAGTACTTC; CDR3: CAWTRGSPAENEQYF
J: TRBJ2-5; size: NA; D: NA; V: TRBV5-6; DNA: TGTGCCAGCAGATACCGGACTCGGGAGACCCAGTACTTC; CDR3: CASRYRTRETQYF
J: TRBJ1-1; size: NA; D: NA; V: TRBV3-1/TRBV3-2; DNA: TGTGCCAGCAGCCAAGGGCCCTACACTGAAGCTTTCTTT; CDR3: CASSQGPYTEAFF
J: TRBJ2-3; size: few; D: NA; V: TRBV27; DNA: TGTGCCAGCAGTTTAGACCTGGGGGGCCGCGGGGGAAGCACAGATACGCAGTATTTT; CDR3: CASSLDLGGRGGSTDTQYF
J: TRBJ2-1; size: NA; D: NA; V: TRBV10-1; DNA: TGCGCCAGCAGTGGCGGAGGGAACAATGAGCAGTTCTTC; CDR3: CASSGGGNNEQFF
J: TRBJ2-5; size: NA; D: TRBD2; V: TRBV2; DNA: TGTGCCAGCAGTCTGACTAGCGGAAGGGAGACCCAGTACTTC; CDR3: CASSLTSGRETQYF
J: TRBJ2-5; size: NA; D: TRBD2; V: TRBV4-3; DNA: TGCGCCAGCAGCCAGCGGGGGGCTCAAGAGACCCAGTACTTC; CDR3: CASSQRGAQETQYF
J: TRBJ1-2; size: NA; D: TRBD1; V: TRBV25-1; DNA: TGTGCCAGCAGTCCCCCGGGGGCAGGGGGATTCTATGGCTACACCTTC; CDR3: CASSPPGAGGFYGYTF
J: TRBJ1-1; size: NA; D: TRBD1; V: TRBV18; DNA: TGTGCCAGCTACCGGGACAGGGCTGGTGCTGAAGCTTTCTTT; CDR3: CASYRDRAGAEAFF
J: TRBJ1-1; size: NA; D: NA; V: TRBV25-1; DNA: TGTGCCAGCAGTGGGGGGCCAGGACAGAGGAACACTGAAGCTTTCTTT; CDR3: CASSGGPGQRNTEAFF
J: TRBJ2-1; size: once; D: TRBD1; V: TRBV2; DNA: TGTGCCAGCAGGACAGGGGGTAACAATGAGCAGTTCTTC; CDR3: CASRTGGNNEQFF
J: TRBJ2-3; size: NA; D: TRBD2; V: TRBV5-1; DNA: TGCGCCAGCACCATTAGGTCGGGGGGGCGACTGAACACAGATACGCAGTATTTT; CDR3: CASTIRSGGRLNTDTQYF
J: TRBJ1-5; size: NA; D: NA; V: TRBV2; DNA: TGTGCCAGCAGTGAGAGGCGAGGAAACCCTAGCAATCAGCCCCAGCATTTT; CDR3: CASSERRGNPSNQPQHF
J: TRBJ2-3; size: NA; D: TRBD2; V: TRBV5-4; DNA: TGTGCCAGCAGCCCCCCACAGCGGGGGGGCCCGGGAGGGGTTACGCAGTATTTT; CDR3: CASSPPQRGGPGGVTQYF
J: TRBJ2-2; size: NA; D: TRBD2; V: TRBV6-5; DNA: TGTGCCAGCACCGCGGGAGAGAACACCGGGGAGCTGTTTTTT; CDR3: CASTAGENTGELFF
J: TRBJ1-6; size: NA; D: TRBD1; V: TRBV5-6; DNA: TGTGCCAGCAGCCGGGGAACAGGGGTTGGGTCACCCCTCCACTTT; CDR3: CASSRGTGVGSPLHF
J: TRBJ2-5; size: NA; D: NA; V: TRBV27; DNA: TGTGCCAGCAGTTTTATAAGGGGGGAGACCCAGTACTTC; CDR3: CASSFIRGETQYF
J: TRBJ2-3; size: NA; D: TRBD2; V: TRBV3-1/TRBV3-2; DNA: TGTGCCAGCAGCCGCAACACAGCGGGAGCCGAAGATACGCAGTATTTT; CDR3: CASSRNTAGAEDTQYF
J: TRBJ2-7; size: NA; D: NA; V: TRBV5-1; DNA: TGCGCCAGCAGCTTGGCTGTCCCCAGGTACGAGCAGTACTTC; CDR3: CASSLAVPRYEQYF
J: TRBJ1-3; size: NA; D: NA; V: TRBV3-1/TRBV3-2; DNA: TGTGCCAGCAGCCAAGATTCAGGGGCAGGAAACACCATATATTTT; CDR3: CASSQDSGAGNTIYF
J: TRBJ2-7; size: NA; D: TRBD2; V: TRBV10-2; DNA: TGCGCCAGCAGGCTAGCGGGGAGTAACGAGCAGTACTTC; CDR3: CASRLAGSNEQYF
J: TRBJ2-5; size: NA; D: TRBD2; V: TRBV9; DNA: TGTGCCAGCAGCGTAGGTAGGACTAGCGGGAGTGGGGAGACCCAGTACTTC; CDR3: CASSVGRTSGSGETQYF
J: TRBJ1-2; size: NA; D: NA; V: TRBV5-1; DNA: TGCGCCAGCACCCCCGGGACACAGAGCGTTAACTATGGCTACACCTTC; CDR3: CASTPGTQSVNYGYTF
J: TRBJ2-7; size: NA; D: NA; V: TRBV5-1; DNA: TGCGCCAGCAGCCTGGGGTACCAGTCCTACGAGCAGTACTTC; CDR3: CASSLGYQSYEQYF
J: TRBJ1-1; size: NA; D: TRBD1; V: TRBV11-2; DNA: TGTGCCAGCAGCTTTGAGGGGGCGCGTCGGAACACTGAAGCTTTCTTT; CDR3: CASSFEGARRNTEAFF
J: TRBJ2-3; size: NA; D: NA; V: TRBV7-9; DNA: TGTGCCAGCAGCTTAGAAAGCGGGAGCACAGATACGCAGTATTTT; CDR3: CASSLESGSTDTQYF
J: TRBJ2-3; size: NA; D: TRBD1; V: TRBV11-3; DNA: TGTGCCAGCAGTTTCCAGGGGGCAGATACGCAGTATTTT; CDR3: CASSFQGADTQYF
J: TRBJ2-1; size: few; D: NA; V: TRBV11-2; DNA: TGTGCCAGCAGCCAGAGTTCGGGAGCGGGTGAGCAGTTCTTC; CDR3: CASSQSSGAGEQFF
J: TRBJ2-1; size: NA; D: NA; V: TRBV6-2/TRBV6-3; DNA: TGTGCCAGCAGTGACTGGGGGGGCCTTGAGCAGTTCTTC; CDR3: CASSDWGGLEQFF
J: TRBJ1-6; size: NA; D: TRBD1; V: TRBV2; DNA: TGTGCCAGCAAGGACAGGGAGAGTTCACCCCTCCACTTT; CDR3: CASKDRESSPLHF
J: TRBJ1-1; size: NA; D: NA; V: TRBV4-2; DNA: TGTGCCAGCAGCCAAGAATCCAGGGTTGACACTGAAGCTTTCTTT; CDR3: CASSQESRVDTEAFF
J: TRBJ1-5; size: few; D: TRBD1; V: TRBV4-1; DNA: TGCGCCAGCAGCCGCACCTTTACAGGGGGCAATCAGCCCCAGCATTTT; CDR3: CASSRTFTGGNQPQHF
J: TRBJ1-1; size: NA; D: TRBD1; V: TRBV4-2; DNA: TGTGCCAGCATGGGACAGGGGGGCAGTAGAGCTTTCTTT; CDR3: CASMGQGGSRAFF
J: TRBJ1-2; size: NA; D: NA; V: TRBV5-8; DNA: TGTGCCAGCAGCCCGCGAACAGGGAGTTCGGATGGCTACACCTTC; CDR3: CASSPRTGSSDGYTF
J: TRBJ1-2; size: NA; D: TRBD1; V: TRBV10-3; DNA: TGTGCCATCAGGACGACAGGGGGTGAAGGTGGCTACACCTTC; CDR3: CAIRTTGGEGGYTF
J: TRBJ1-3; size: NA; D: NA; V: TRBV2; DNA: TGTGCCAGCAGTGAATGGGCAGGGGCGGCCGGAAACACCATATATTTT; CDR3: CASSEWAGAAGNTIYF
J: TRBJ1-1; size: NA; D: TRBD1; V: TRBV2; DNA: TGTGCCAGCACCCGAGGACAGGGAGCCTCTGAAGCTTTCTTT; CDR3: CASTRGQGASEAFF
J: TRBJ2-7; size: NA; D: TRBD1; V: TRBV3-1/TRBV3-2; DNA: TGTGCCAGCAGCCCGACAGGGAGCTCCTACGAGCAGTACTTC; CDR3: CASSPTGSSYEQYF
J: TRBJ1-1; size: NA; D: TRBD1; V: TRBV25-1; DNA: TGTGCCAGCAGTATCACAGGGGGGGACACTGAAGCTTTCTTT; CDR3: CASSITGGDTEAFF
J: TRBJ2-5; size: few; D: NA; V: TRBV6-5; DNA: TGTGCCAGCAAGCGGACAGCACAAGAGACCCAGTACTTC; CDR3: CASKRTAQETQYF
J: TRBJ2-1; size: NA; D: NA; V: TRBV5-4; DNA: TGTGCCAGCAGCTTGGTCCAGGCCGGTGAGCAGTTCTTC; CDR3: CASSLVQAGEQFF
J: TRBJ1-5; size: NA; D: TRBD1; V: TRBV7-9; DNA: TGTGCCAGCAGCTTAGGAGGGGGGACAGATAGCAATCAGCCCCAGCATTTT; CDR3: CASSLGGGTDSNQPQHF
J: TRBJ1-2; size: NA; D: NA; V: TRBV18; DNA: TGTGCCAGCTCACCGCGCCCAGGGGATGGCTACACCTTC; CDR3: CASSPRPGDGYTF
J: TRBJ2-7; size: few; D: TRBD1; V: TRBV30; DNA: TGTGCCTGGAGTGGGACAGGGATTGGGTACGAGCAGTACTTC; CDR3: CAWSGTGIGYEQYF